What follows are 6 T cell receptor beta chains derived from one specimen sequenced in a study of cytotoxic CD8 clonotypes in ibrutinib-treated CLL. Sequenced by immunoSEQ multiplex PCR; TCRdb stores in-frame clones only, minus some. The sample contains 140,000 to 150,000 clones, roughly 76% of which appear only once. The source material was PBMCs, sampled after 24 months of ibrutinib treatment. The origin of the receptors is a human donor with chronic lymphocytic leukemia.

This rearrangement joins TRBV2 to TRBJ2-2; D remains unclear. The V and J ends lost 4 bases and 6 bases respectively, with 3 bases between them. CDR3 length equals 11 residues. In germline, CDR1 is SNHLY, CDR2 FYNNEI. CDR3 amino acids: CASSVAGELFF. The CDR3 bases are TGTGCCAGCAGTGTGGCCGGGGAGCTGTTTTTT.

CDR3: CASSPLGTDTQYF. CDR3 bases: TGTGCCAGCAGCCCACTAGGGACAGATACGCAGTATTTT. The chain uses TRBV7-2 and TRBJ2-3; weak D call: TRBD2 (5 bases). This CDR3 spans 13 amino acids. Looked up from germline, CDR1 is SGHTA and CDR2 is FQGNSA. V lost 5 bases and J lost 3, with 9 bases in between.

The genes are TRBV5-1 and TRBJ1-3; D might be TRBD1 (5 bases). Trimming took off 4 bases at V and 0 bases at J, with 11 bases between the two ends. The CDR3 has 15 residues. Germline CDR1 is SGHRS and CDR2 is YFSETQ. In DNA form, the CDR3 reads TGCGCCAGCAGCGGCCGGGACGGCTCTGGAAACACCATATATTTT. This sequence encodes CASSGRDGSGNTIYF.

This clone was seen a single time. Other DNA variants within this sample encode the same CDR3. The chain couples TRBV5-4 to TRBJ2-3; D perhaps matches TRBD1 (6 bases). Trimming stripped 4 bases from V and 2 bases from J, with 14 bases between. The CDR3 covers 15 residues. Germline V gene data show CDR1 as SGHNT and CDR2 as YYREEE (reference sequence). The DNA for the CDR3 is TGTGCCAGCAGCCCGGGATGGGGGCCCACAGATACGCAGTATTTT. It encodes CASSPGWGPTDTQYF.

The CDR3: CASSQGPSGTGRSGSQYF. In DNA form, the CDR3 reads TGCGCCAGCAGCCAGGGCCCATCCGGGACAGGACGTAGTGGGAGCCAGTACTTC. The V gene is TRBV5-1, the J gene TRBJ2-5; 8 bases map to TRBD1. This CDR3 is 18 amino acids long. CDR1 is SGHRS and CDR2 is YFSETQ in the germline V gene. Trimming removed 4 bases from V and 10 bases from J; junction bases left unmatched: 24.

CDR3 nucleotide sequence: TGTGCCAGCAGCTTAGATCGGGTCCTCGGCACCATATATTTT. It yields the protein CASSLDRVLGTIYF. This chain connects TRBV11-2 to TRBJ1-3; D not certain. The V end lost 0 bases, the J end lost 9 bases, and 12 bases lay between the germline ends. The CDR3 totals 14 residues. The germline V gene encodes CDR1 SGHAT and CDR2 FQNNGV. Complete variable domain (other parts from reference TRBV11-2 and TRBJ1-3): EAGVAQSPRYKIIEKRQSVAFWCNPISGHATLYWYQQILGQGPKLLIQFQNNGVVDDSQLPKDRFSAERLKGVDSTLKIQPAKLEDSAVYLCASSLDRVLGTIYFGEGSWLTVV.